This T cell receptor beta chain was captured by sequencing in a study of T cells in Graves' hyperthyroidism and ophthalmopathy (dated by TCRdb to the late 2010s). About the full investigation: Peripheral blood was sampled at the time of initial diagnosis, prior to any treatment. TCR V-J signatures able to tell the groups apart were searched for in a discovery cohort of around 95 patients, of whom more than 40 had Graves' ophthalmopathy and under 65 had stable Graves' hyperthyroidism. Whether ophthalmopathy could be predicted prospectively was tested in an independent validation cohort made up of under 20 hyperthyroidism patients plus 17 patients who later progressed to ophthalmopathy. The 100 discovery patients were divided at random into training and test sets in a 7:3 ratio. Thyroid tissue and blood T-cell repertoires from about six Graves' hyperthyroidism patients were also compared in the study. Following sampling, methimazole starting at 30 mg daily was given to hyperthyroidism patients, and high-dose intravenous methylprednisolone was given to ophthalmopathy patients. The paper describes TCR Vbeta CDR3 sequencing of about 140 peripheral blood samples, made up of around 41 ophthalmopathy patients, roughly 80 hyperthyroidism patients and approximately 17 progressor patients.

This clonotype showed up just a few times. Which antigen it targets is not known. Qualities for individual bases were not recorded, and no much larger clone is one base off. The TCR beta CDR3 regions were amplified from the RNA transcripts. For the first round of RT-PCR on the TCR CDR3, the HTBI primer set was used together with the Qiagen OneStep RT-PCR kit. A second multiplex PCR round built the libraries, followed by size selection and purification. The libraries were sequenced on an Illumina HiSeq2000 using paired-end 100 bp reads. As for the authors' bioinformatics: SOAPnuke was used to process the raw data, throwing out any read that contained adapters or uncalled bases, had a mean Phred below 15, or lacked an exact constant-primer or identifier match. COPE v1.2.5 was used to merge the high-quality paired reads, and each unique nucleotide sequence was defined as a clonotype. Clonotypes were aligned to IMGT TRBV, TRBD and TRBJ reference segments using MiTCR v1.1. The analysis was restricted to V-J combinations with a frequency above 0.0001, which together covered just over 99% of the repertoires. The TCS score was defined as the ratio of F50 (clonal expansion) to E x V (chaos), calculated using BLOSUM62-based TCRdist between CDR3 peptides within each V-J. Welch's t-statistics and random forest reduced some 510 V-J features to around 14, which were used in a naive Bayes classifier (R e1071). TCRdb applied fastp at Q25 and MiXCR to the public reads, then kept only in-frame beta chains. Each record represents a unique CDR3 protein, reported with the most common genes and DNA among its rows. The V and J calls and clone size come from TCRdb's table, not from the authors' own analysis. Counted in this sample were hundreds of thousands of distinct CDR3 sequences; approximately 14% of them appeared once. Around 12% of the sample rests with the top ten.

On the study overall, not on this receptor specifically: In validation, the model predicted progression to ophthalmopathy a median of about 6 months before onset, with approximately 71% sensitivity and roughly 77% specificity. Most expanded thyroid clonotypes (frequency above 0.001) were also found in blood, which suggests that blood repertoires may mirror thyroid immune responses. A model built on a 13 V-J signature distinguished ophthalmopathy from stable hyperthyroidism, reaching about 88% sensitivity and approximately 83% specificity in cross-validation and 80%/75% in testing. No statistical method was used to set the sample size in advance, and investigators knew the group allocation.

Ophthalmopathy patients had moderately to severely active disease, with a Clinical Activity Score of 3 or more, a NOSPECS grade of 4 or more, and a disease duration of less than 3 months. Any patient with an uncontrolled infection, another autoimmune disease, pregnancy or lactation was excluded. Clinical symptoms, serum thyroxine and TRAb, thyroid ultrasound, and orbital computed tomography formed the basis for the diagnoses. PBMCs were separated from approximately 9.9 ml of fresh peripheral blood using Ficoll-Paque density gradient centrifugation. Total RNA was extracted using Trizol reagent, and RNA quality was assessed on an Agilent 2100 Bioanalyzer. Including the terminal cysteine and phenylalanine, the CDR3 comprises 14 residues. Here the CDR3 DNA is all that survives: 42 bases in frame from base 1. CDR1 and CDR2 were assigned from the germline V gene (reference sequence) as DFQATT and SNEGSKA. V lost 2 bases and J lost 7 bases, and the count of bases not matched to a germline gene is 10.

The receptor's source is a woman in her fifties or sixties with Graves' ophthalmopathy. Recombination linked TRBV20-1 to TRBJ1-1; TRBD1 fits 7 bases in the junction. Sequencing input: blood. The CDR3 in this case is CSARIPTGEGEAFF. The DNA reads TGCAGTGCTAGAATACCTACAGGGGAAGGTGAAGCTTTCTTT.